These 5 T cell receptor beta chains were all obtained from the same sample, sequenced in a study of cytomegalovirus exposure and HLA in healthy donors. It was with 60 Vbeta and 13 Jbeta primers that the PCR ran. TCRdb's table, derived via immunoSEQ multiplex PCR, lists solely in-frame clones and lacks some. The sample includes roughly 180,000 clones, around 80% of them seen just once. Sequencing was carried out using PBMCs. The receptor set was obtained from a woman under 40 in good health and CMV-seronegative.

The chain combines TRBV9 with TRBJ2-1, with TRBD2 as a possible D gene (5 bases). Deletions cut 2 bases from V and 5 bases from J, with 14 bases between. The CDR3 contains 15 residues. Germline lookup yields CDR1 SGDLS and CDR2 YYNGEE. CDR3 protein: CASSVRDPTNNEQFF. The CDR3 nucleotides are TGTGCCAGCAGCGTCCGGGATCCTACGAACAATGAGCAGTTCTTC.

The chain uses TRBV7-9 and TRBJ2-5; TRBD1 agrees at 7 bases. V lost 3 bases to trimming and J lost 0 bases; unmatched junction nucleotides: 4. Germline V lookup: CDR1 SEHNR, CDR2 FQNEAQ (reference sequence). The CDR3 covers 15 residues. CDR3: CASSFRTGYQETQYF. As DNA, the CDR3 is TGTGCCAGCAGCTTCCGGACAGGATACCAAGAGACCCAGTACTTC.

This chain connects TRBV7-7 to TRBJ2-1, with D possibly being TRBD1 (5 bases). The CDR3 is 15 residues long. Looked up from germline, CDR1 is SSHAT and CDR2 is FNYEAQ (reference sequence). Trimming took off 1 base at V and 3 bases at J, with 10 bases between the two ends. The CDR3 reads CASSLGQGGYNEQFF. In DNA, the CDR3 is TGTGCCAGCAGCTTAGGGCAGGGTGGCTACAATGAGCAGTTCTTC.

V usage is TRBV7-2 and J usage is TRBJ1-2, with TRBD1 matching 9 bases. Germline CDR1 and CDR2: SGHTA and FQGNSA. This CDR3 has 15 residues. With 4 bases clipped from V and 5 bases from J, the junction kept 8 bases outside the gene matches. The CDR3 bases are TGTGCCAGCAGCTATCGACAGGGGGAGGGTTATGGCTACACCTTC. This encodes CASSYRQGEGYGYTF.

This clone occurred a few times. This chain links TRBV6-1 with TRBJ1-2; a possible D gene is TRBD1 (6 bases). Germline V gene sequence: CDR1 MNHNS, CDR2 SASEGT. This CDR3 has 15 residues. V shed 6 bases and J shed 4 bases, with 18 bases lying between them. For the CDR3, the DNA is TGTGCCAGCAGAAGGATGTTCGGGGACACCTATGGCTACACCTTC. Translating it yields CASRRMFGDTYGYTF.